This entry lists 30 T cell receptor beta chains sequenced from one sample in a study of CD8 T cells in ankylosing spondylitis (TCRdb year 2017). Library generation was performed with 5' RACE. Sequencing relied on an Illumina HiSeq 2500. TCRdb took the public reads, trimmed them with fastp at Q25, ran MiXCR for clone calling and kept in-frame beta chains. Each CDR3 protein gets just one entry, which takes the most common genes and DNA from the rows behind it. The sample includes around 220,000 distinct CDR3 sequences, with about 11% observed a single time. In total, the top ten clones hold under 25% of the sample. Sequences were obtained from blood, either unsorted or a sorted T cell fraction (not recorded which). The receptors were gathered from a male donor with ankylosing spondylitis or in good health (not recorded which).

This clonotype was detected many times. The rearrangement uses TRBV5-1 and TRBJ2-6; either TRBD1 or TRBD2 may supply D (5 bases each). CDR1 and CDR2 (germline): SGHRS, YFSETQ. The CDR3 contains 16 residues. V was cut by 6 bases and J by 0 bases, with 13 bases left in between. The CDR3 region is CASTQWGTSGANVLTF. CDR3 nucleotides: TGCGCCAGCACTCAATGGGGGACCTCTGGGGCCAACGTCCTGACTTTC.

This clonotype was detected ten times or more. For the CDR3, the DNA is TGTGCCAGCAGCTTAGGGACAGGGGGCGCAAGAGCCACTGAAGCTTTCTTT. This sequence encodes CASSLGTGGARATEAFF. The rearrangement uses TRBV7-2 and TRBJ1-1; 11 positions match TRBD1. With 1 base clipped from V and 4 bases from J, the junction kept 8 bases outside the gene matches. Germline values: CDR1 SGHTA, CDR2 FQGNSA. The CDR3 consists of 17 residues.

This clonotype occurred many times. The rearrangement links TRBV5-4 to TRBJ2-3; TRBD2 is a possible D gene (7 bases). CDR1 SGHNT and CDR2 YYREEE come from the germline V gene (reference sequence). V shed 4 bases and J shed 3 bases, with 18 bases lying between them. This CDR3 comprises 16 residues. CDR3 sequence (DNA): TGTGCCAGCAGCCCCTTTGGGGGGGGCCGGACAGATACGCAGTATTTT. This translates into CASSPFGGGRTDTQYF.

This chain uses TRBV29-1 with TRBJ1-1; D call uncertain. This CDR3 comprises 11 residues. CDR1 is SQVTM and CDR2 is ANQGSEA in the germline V gene. Between the trimmed V and J ends, which lost 3 bases and 4 bases, there was a span of 6 bases. CDR3 sequence (DNA): TGCAGCGTTGACACGGGCACTGAAGCTTTCTTT. It encodes CSVDTGTEAFF. Looking up the rest from reference TRBV29-1 and TRBJ1-1 gives the full variable domain: SAVISQKPSRDICQRGTSLTIQCQVDSQVTMMFWYRQQPGQSLTLIATANQGSEATYESGFVIDKFPISRPNLTFSTLTVSNMSPEDSSIYLCSVDTGTEAFFGQGTRLTVV.

This clonotype showed up many times. The rearrangement joins TRBV6-1 to TRBJ1-5; the D is unclear. The CDR3 has 13 amino acids. V lost 2 bases and J lost 7, with 9 bases in between. CDR1 MNHNS and CDR2 SASEGT come from the germline V gene. The CDR3 reads CASSERTGQPQHF. The CDR3 DNA sequence: TGTGCCAGCAGTGAAAGGACGGGCCAGCCCCAGCATTTT.

A few counts support this clonotype. J is TRBJ2-7 and V is TRBV30; tentatively, D is TRBD1 or TRBD2 (7 bases each). In germline, CDR1 is GTSNPN, CDR2 SVGIG (reference sequence). The ends were cut back, 2 bases at V and 6 bases at J, with 11 bases in the middle. The CDR3 extends over 12 amino acids. CDR3 sequence: CAWSQGGSEQYF. Here the CDR3 DNA reads TGTGCCTGGAGTCAGGGGGGGAGCGAGCAGTACTTC.

This clonotype was recorded at least ten times. J is TRBJ2-1 and V is TRBV7-3; the match to TRBD2 covers 8 bases. Germline trimming cut 4 bases from V and 0 bases from J; bases unmatched to any gene: 8. The CDR3 covers 17 residues. From germline, CDR1 is SGHTA and CDR2 FQGTGA. The CDR3 bases are TGTGCCAGCAGCTCCGGCGGGCGGGGGGCCTCCTACAATGAGCAGTTCTTC. Translating gives CASSSGGRGASYNEQFF.

The chain uses TRBV7-2 and TRBJ1-2, with D maybe TRBD1 (6 bases). Germline lookup yields CDR1 SGHTA and CDR2 FQGNSA. V was trimmed by 4 bases and J by 8 bases, leaving 17 bases between them. This CDR3 spans 14 amino acids. Written as DNA, the CDR3 is TGTGCCAGCAGCTACCGACAGGCTACGACCGGCTACACCTTC. Translated: CASSYRQATTGYTF.

V and J are TRBV20-1 and TRBJ2-7, with D possibly TRBD2 on 5 matching bases. Looked up from germline, CDR1 is DFQATT and CDR2 is SNEGSKA (reference sequence). This CDR3 is 11 amino acids long. The CDR3 DNA follows: TGCGGAGGATTACTCTGGTACGAGCAGTACTTC. Residues: CGGLLWYEQYF.

This clonotype appeared many times. The chain combines TRBV11-2 with TRBJ1-5; TRBD1 aligns across 7 bases. V was pared by 1 base and J by 2 bases, with 8 bases of the junction left unmatched. Germline values: CDR1 SGHAT, CDR2 FQNNGV. This CDR3 contains 17 residues. The CDR3 DNA reads as TGTGCCAGCAGCTTAGGGCGGCAGGGGGTTCGCAATCAGCCCCAGCATTTT. Amino acids: CASSLGRQGVRNQPQHF.

This clonotype was recorded many times. For the CDR3, the DNA is TGCAGTGCTAGCGAGCGGGGGTACTCCTACAATGAGCAGTTCTTC. Translating gives CSASERGYSYNEQFF. The rearrangement joins TRBV20-1 to TRBJ2-1; 8 bases match TRBD2. The CDR3 runs to 15 residues. From germline, CDR1 is DFQATT and CDR2 SNEGSKA (reference sequence). V gave up 3 bases and J gave up 0 bases; unmatched junction bases: 4.

In its sample, this clonotype was seen a few times. The V gene is TRBV12-3 or TRBV12-4, the J gene TRBJ1-6; a possible D gene is TRBD1 (5 bases). The CDR3 length is 11 residues. V dropped 3 bases and J dropped 12 bases, with 6 bases sitting between them. In DNA form, the CDR3 reads TGTGCCAGCAGTTTCGGGGGACCCCTCCACTTT. This gives the protein CASSFGGPLHF.

This clonotype was found many times. The J gene is TRBJ1-1, the V gene TRBV7-1; possible D gene TRBD1, 6 bases. TRBV7-1 is noted as an ORF with a role that remains uncertain. V lost 1 base to trimming and J lost 1 base, with 31 bases between them. The CDR3 length is 22 residues. This chain's CDR3 is CASSSGTGRYQQETGQNTEAFF. The CDR3 coding sequence is TGTGCCAGCAGCTCAGGTACGGGGCGATACCAACAAGAGACAGGTCAGAACACTGAAGCTTTCTTT.

This clonotype was observed a handful of times. This sequence joins TRBV5-1 and TRBJ2-2; 7 nucleotides align to TRBD1. The CDR3 contains 16 residues. Germline V lookup: CDR1 SGHRS, CDR2 YFSETQ. V dropped 4 bases and J dropped 2; count of bases not matched to a gene: 8. The CDR3: CASSIRDRVNTGELFF. In DNA form, the CDR3 reads TGCGCCAGCAGCATACGGGACAGAGTAAACACCGGGGAGCTGTTTTTT.

This clonotype was picked up many times. The chain recombines TRBV20-1 with TRBJ2-7, with a possible D match to TRBD2 (6 bases). V lost 6 bases, J lost 2 bases, and 17 bases lay in between. Germline CDR1 and CDR2: DFQATT and SNEGSKA (reference sequence). The CDR3 covers 14 residues. The CDR3, as DNA: TGCAGTGCGGCGGGGTCAGCGGGTGCCTACGAGCAGTACTTC. Translation gives CSAAGSAGAYEQYF.

The chain uses TRBV5-1 and TRBJ2-3; 8 bases agree with TRBD1. The germline V gene has CDR1 SGHRS and CDR2 YFSETQ. The CDR3 spans 15 residues. The V segment lost 9 bases and the J segment 1 base; nucleotides outside the gene matches: 10. The CDR3 DNA sequence: TGCGCCACCACCCCACAGGGGGTAGGCACAGATACGCAGTATTTT. This codes for CATTPQGVGTDTQYF.

This clonotype occurred many times. DNA for the CDR3: TGCGCCAGCAGCTCTGACACCTCCACCGGGGAGCTGTTTTTT. Residues: CASSSDTSTGELFF. J is TRBJ2-2 and V is TRBV5-1; D uncertain. Deletions cut 3 bases from V and 4 bases from J, with 10 bases between. Germline V gives CDR1 SGHRS, CDR2 YFSETQ. The CDR3 has 14 amino acids.

This clonotype was observed many times. The chain combines TRBV7-8 with TRBJ1-1; 7 nucleotides agree with TRBD1. The CDR3 loop spans 13 amino acids. J was trimmed by 4 bases and V by 5 bases; bases with no gene match: 4. CDR1 is SGHVS, CDR2 FQNEAQ, per germline. As DNA, the CDR3 is TGTGCCAGCAGCCGGGCAGGGGGCACTGAAGCTTTCTTT. It encodes CASSRAGGTEAFF.

In its sample, this clonotype was seen many times. The chain is built from TRBV20-1 and TRBJ2-7, with 9 bases fitting TRBD1. This CDR3 contains 14 residues. The V gene end was trimmed by 5 bases and the J gene end by 3 bases; junction bases not matched to a gene: 8. Germline V gives CDR1 DFQATT, CDR2 SNEGSKA (reference sequence). Written as DNA, the CDR3 is TGCAGTGCTGGTCCGGGACAGGGACTCTACGAGCAGTACTTC. Translating gives CSAGPGQGLYEQYF.

The rearrangement links TRBV20-1 to TRBJ2-5, with TRBD2 identical over 8 bases. Germline loops: CDR1 DFQATT, CDR2 SNEGSKA (reference sequence). There are 17 residues in the CDR3. V lost 0 bases, J lost 5 bases, and 14 bases stayed unmatched. The CDR3 region has the DNA TGCAGTGCTAGAGATCTAAGGCGGGGGGCCCCTGGGGAGACCCAGTACTTC. This codes for CSARDLRRGAPGETQYF.

There are many counts of this clonotype. The chain carries TRBV7-9 and TRBJ1-5, with unresolved D. The CDR3 is 13 residues long. The germline V gene has CDR1 SEHNR and CDR2 FQNEAQ (reference sequence). The V end lost 5 bases, the J end lost 4 bases, and 9 bases lay between the germline ends. CDR3: CASSLSENQPQHF. The CDR3 nucleotides are TGTGCCAGCAGCCTAAGCGAGAATCAGCCCCAGCATTTT.

At least ten counts were recorded for this clonotype. The CDR3, as DNA: TGTGCCATCAGTGAGGCTTCTAGCGGGGGGGGCACAGATACGCAGTATTTT. Its translation is CAISEASSGGGTDTQYF. The chain uses TRBV10-3 and TRBJ2-3, with TRBD2 matching over 12 bases. Looked up from germline, CDR1 is ENHRY and CDR2 is SYGVKD. Trimming took 2 bases from V and 1 from J; bases not matched to a gene: 4. The CDR3 is 17 amino acids.

This clonotype was seen a handful of times. The chain has TRBV10-3 and TRBJ2-4; 7 bases align to TRBD2. The junction had 3 bases not matched to a gene; V was cut back by 0 bases and J by 7 bases. CDR1 is ENHRY and CDR2 is SYGVKD in the germline V gene. The CDR3 is 14 amino acids. The CDR3 DNA reads TGTGCCATCAGTGAGTCAACTAGCGAGAACATTCAGTACTTC. Its translation: CAISESTSENIQYF.

This clonotype occurred many times. This sequence joins TRBV7-9 and TRBJ2-1; D possibly uses TRBD1 or TRBD2 (6 bases each). Germline-derived CDR1 and CDR2 are SEHNR and FQNEAQ (reference sequence). The CDR3 covers 15 residues. The V and J ends lost 4 bases and 6 bases respectively, with 16 bases between them. The CDR3 protein is CASSSDSWGGNEQFF. The DNA of the CDR3 is TGTGCCAGCAGCTCGGACAGTTGGGGAGGCAATGAGCAGTTCTTC.

In its sample, this clonotype was seen many times. The chain links TRBV25-1 to TRBJ1-6; D is unclear. Trimming took off 4 bases at V and 9 bases at J, with 13 bases between the two ends. This CDR3 is 14 amino acids long. From germline, CDR1 is MGHDK and CDR2 SYGVNS. CDR3 nucleotide sequence: TGTGCCAGCAGTGCCGCAGGAAATGGTTCACCCCTCCACTTT. Translated: CASSAAGNGSPLHF.

This clonotype has a count of ten or more. This rearrangement joins TRBV2 to TRBJ2-7; D gene ambiguous. The CDR3 loop spans 11 amino acids. The V gene's germline CDR1 is SNHLY and CDR2 FYNNEI. V was pared by 9 bases and J by 2 bases, with 8 bases between. The DNA of the CDR3 is TGTGCCAGTGACCAGACCTACGAGCAGTACTTC. This encodes CASDQTYEQYF.

This clonotype was counted a few times. The chain carries TRBV6-2 or TRBV6-3 and TRBJ2-7, with D possibly matching TRBD2 (6 bases). Looked up from germline, CDR1 is MNHEY and CDR2 is SVGEGT. This CDR3 is built from 14 residues. The V and J ends lost 5 bases and 4 bases respectively, with 15 bases between them. The CDR3 region has the DNA TGTGCCAGCAGTGCCGGGACTCTTATATACGAGCAGTACTTC. Its protein product is CASSAGTLIYEQYF.

This clonotype was seen many times. V and J are TRBV10-3 and TRBJ2-3; D unclear. The CDR3 is 12 residues long. Germline V gene sequence: CDR1 ENHRY, CDR2 SYGVKD. Deletions cut 2 bases from V and 3 bases from J, with 3 bases between. The chain's CDR3 is CAISEQTDTQYF. CDR3 nucleotides: TGTGCCATCAGTGAGCAGACAGATACGCAGTATTTT.

The rearrangement uses TRBV7-9 and TRBJ2-3, with D perhaps TRBD1 (6 bases). The CDR3 contains 17 residues. Trimming removed 5 bases from V and 3 bases from J, with 21 bases in between. Germline V gene data show CDR1 as SEHNR and CDR2 as FQNEAQ (reference sequence). DNA of the CDR3: TGTGCCAGCAGCCCTAACCGGTTTTCGGGGACAACAGATACGCAGTATTTT. Translating gives CASSPNRFSGTTDTQYF.

This clonotype was detected ten times or more. This chain joins TRBV5-6 and TRBJ1-1; no clear D. Germline loops: CDR1 SGHDT, CDR2 YYEEEE. With 5 bases removed from V and 10 bases from J, the gap between germline ends came to 18 bases. The CDR3 sequence is 13 residues long. As DNA, the CDR3 is TGTGCCAGCAGTTCACCGGACCGAGCCTCAGCTTTCTTT. It translates to CASSSPDRASAFF.